This T cell receptor (beta chain) appears in the sequencing data of a study of cytomegalovirus exposure and HLA in healthy donors. Study-level points and caveats: Cytomegalovirus association was assigned to about 150 TCR beta chains. Under in vitro conditions, a few CMV-associated chains were confirmed as specific for CMV antigens. Reports described diagnosis of cytomegalovirus status by the classifier as highly specific and sensitive. Subsequent analysis showed first-cohort TCR clusters tending to co-occur in approximately 120 validation repertoires.

Germline lookup yields CDR1 LNHDA and CDR2 SQIVND (reference sequence). This CDR3 spans 15 amino acids. V lost 5 bases to trimming and J lost 0 bases, with 11 bases between them. As to this clone: Antigen: not known.

Repertoires were generated with immunoSEQ multiplex PCR, while TCRdb's copy carries only in-frame clones and drops some. The sample yields 130,000 or so clones, about 90% seen once. The chain uses TRBV19 and TRBJ1-3, with D possibly TRBD1 on 6 matching bases. Material: PBMCs. The clonotype was recovered from a woman younger than 35 in good health and CMV-seronegative. CDR3 DNA: TGTGCCAGTAGTGTTGACAGGAACTCTGGAAACACCATATATTTT. It specifies CASSVDRNSGNTIYF.